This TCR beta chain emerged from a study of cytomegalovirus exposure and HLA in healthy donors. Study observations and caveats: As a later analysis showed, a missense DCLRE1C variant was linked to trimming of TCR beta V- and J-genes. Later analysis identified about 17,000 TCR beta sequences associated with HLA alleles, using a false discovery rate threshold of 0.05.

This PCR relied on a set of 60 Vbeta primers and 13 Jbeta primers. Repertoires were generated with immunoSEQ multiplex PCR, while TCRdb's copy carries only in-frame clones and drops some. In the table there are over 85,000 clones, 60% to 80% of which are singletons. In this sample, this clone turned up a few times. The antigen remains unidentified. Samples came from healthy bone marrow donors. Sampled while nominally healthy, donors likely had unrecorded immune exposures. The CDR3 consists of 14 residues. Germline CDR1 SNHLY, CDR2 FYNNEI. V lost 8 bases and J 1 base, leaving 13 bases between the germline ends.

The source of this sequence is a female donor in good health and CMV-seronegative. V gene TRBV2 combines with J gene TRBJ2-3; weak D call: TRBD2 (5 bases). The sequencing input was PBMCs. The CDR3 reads CASVRAVGTDTQYF. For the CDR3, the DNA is TGTGCCAGCGTTCGAGCGGTGGGCACAGATACGCAGTATTTT. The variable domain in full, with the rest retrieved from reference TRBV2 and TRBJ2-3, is EPEVTQTPSHQVTQMGQEVILRCVPISNHLYFYWYRQILGQKVEFLVSFYNNEISEKSEIFDDQFSVERPDGSNFTLKIRSTKLEDSAMYFCASVRAVGTDTQYFGPGTRLTVL.